This T cell receptor beta chain appears in the sequencing data of a study of early T cells in non-severe SARS-CoV-2 infection (dated by TCRdb to about 2021). At the level of the whole study: Because TCR sequencing was done on bulk RNA from unsorted whole blood, the alpha and beta chains could not be paired. Findings and caveats that apply to the study as a whole: VDJdb matching was skewed toward anti-spike CD8 responses and likely underestimated virus-specific expansions by missing private and CD4 specificities.

This was a case-control study nested in a cohort of healthcare workers in London, UK, who had nasopharyngeal swab PCR tests and blood samples taken every week. Between 23 and 31 March 2020, the week of the UK lockdown, healthcare workers were enrolled and then followed up weekly for as long as 16 weeks. V sheds 0 bases and J sheds 0 bases, leaving 6 bases between their ends. From cysteine to phenylalanine, the CDR3 is 14 amino acids long. Only the CDR3 part of the read is kept: 42 bases, read in frame from the first base. CDR1 and CDR2, per the germline V gene, are SGDLS and YYNGEE. Receptor libraries were prepared by 5' RACE. TCRdb shows the sequencer as NextSeq 500. The TCR library protocol attached unique molecular identifiers to individual cDNA molecules to correct for sequencing error and PCR bias. Both TCR alpha and beta chains were sequenced, and tight co-correlation was observed between alpha and beta sequence abundances in each sample. In the authors' own workflow: Decombinator V4 was used to annotate TCR sequences for V gene, J gene and CDR3. Expanded TCRs were defined as changing significantly between any two time points under a Poisson model with p below 0.0001. Abundances of TCRs were expressed as counts per million after normalisation to the total number of TCRs sequenced in each sample. MAIT TCRs were defined by TRAV1-2 paired with TRAJ12, TRAJ20 or TRAJ33, and iNKT TCRs by TRAV10 paired with TRAJ18. VDJdb, accessed 1 November 2021, was searched for CMV, EBV and SARS-CoV-2 annotated TCRs, with TCRs annotated for multiple antigens excluded. TCRdb took the public reads, trimmed them with fastp at Q25, ran MiXCR for clone calling and kept in-frame beta chains. Rows merge per CDR3 protein into single entries with the most common DNA and genes. The V and J calls and clone size are TCRdb's, not the authors'. Across this sample there are fewer than 85,000 distinct CDR3 sequences, with less than 20% seen only once. The ten biggest clones cover roughly 3% of the sample.

Comment on this clonotype: No cognate antigen has been identified for it. Within one base of it there is no much larger clone, and no base qualities were kept.

The sequenced sample was whole blood. This clonotype originated in an adult who was a healthcare worker with PCR-confirmed SARS-CoV-2 infection or an uninfected control (not recorded which). The chain was built from TRBV9 and TRBJ1-1; too little of a D gene remains to name it. The CDR3 region has the sequence CASSVGPMNTEAFF. The sequence in DNA is TGTGCCAGCAGCGTAGGGCCGATGAACACTGAAGCTTTCTTT. Where the CDR3 stops, the reference TRBV9 and TRBJ1-1 genes take over; the full variable domain is DSGVTQTPKHLITATGQRVTLRCSPRSGDLSVYWYQQSLDQGLQFLIQYYNGEERAKGNILERFSAQQFPDLHSELNLSSLELGDSALYFCASSVGPMNTEAFFGQGTRLTVV.